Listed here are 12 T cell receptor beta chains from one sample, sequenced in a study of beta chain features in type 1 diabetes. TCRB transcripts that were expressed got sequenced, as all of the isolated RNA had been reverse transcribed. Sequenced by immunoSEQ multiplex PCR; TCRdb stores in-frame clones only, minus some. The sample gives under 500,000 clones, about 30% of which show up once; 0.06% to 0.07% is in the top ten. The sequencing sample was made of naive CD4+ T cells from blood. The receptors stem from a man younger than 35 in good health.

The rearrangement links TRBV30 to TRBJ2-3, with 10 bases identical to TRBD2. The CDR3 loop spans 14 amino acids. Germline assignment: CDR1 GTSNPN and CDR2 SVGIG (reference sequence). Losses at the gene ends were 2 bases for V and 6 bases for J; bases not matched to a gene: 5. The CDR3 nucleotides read TGTGCCTGGAGTCAAAAAGCGGGAGGGGATACGCAGTATTTT. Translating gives CAWSQKAGGDTQYF.

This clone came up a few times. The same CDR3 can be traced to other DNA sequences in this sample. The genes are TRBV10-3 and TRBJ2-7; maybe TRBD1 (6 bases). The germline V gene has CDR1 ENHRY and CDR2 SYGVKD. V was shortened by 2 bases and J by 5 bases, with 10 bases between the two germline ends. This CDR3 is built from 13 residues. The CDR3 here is CAISEGRGDEQYF. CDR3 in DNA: TGTGCCATCAGTGAGGGCAGGGGAGACGAGCAGTACTTC.

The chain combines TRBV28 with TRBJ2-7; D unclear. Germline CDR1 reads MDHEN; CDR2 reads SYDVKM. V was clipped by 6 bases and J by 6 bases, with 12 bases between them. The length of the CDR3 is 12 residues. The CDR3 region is CASRLGVGEQYF. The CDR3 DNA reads TGTGCCAGCAGGCTGGGTGTGGGCGAGCAGTACTTC.

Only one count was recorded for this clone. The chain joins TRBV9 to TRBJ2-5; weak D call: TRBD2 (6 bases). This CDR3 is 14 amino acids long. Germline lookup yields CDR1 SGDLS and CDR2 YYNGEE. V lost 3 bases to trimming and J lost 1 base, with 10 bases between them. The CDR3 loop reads CASSAYGSQETQYF. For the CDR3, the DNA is TGTGCCAGCAGCGCTTACGGGAGCCAAGAGACCCAGTACTTC.

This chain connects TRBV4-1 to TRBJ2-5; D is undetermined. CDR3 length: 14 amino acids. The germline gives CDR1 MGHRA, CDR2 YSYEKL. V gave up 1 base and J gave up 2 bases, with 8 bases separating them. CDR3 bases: TGCGCCAGCAGCCAAGTCCCGACACAAGAGACCCAGTACTTC. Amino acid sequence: CASSQVPTQETQYF.

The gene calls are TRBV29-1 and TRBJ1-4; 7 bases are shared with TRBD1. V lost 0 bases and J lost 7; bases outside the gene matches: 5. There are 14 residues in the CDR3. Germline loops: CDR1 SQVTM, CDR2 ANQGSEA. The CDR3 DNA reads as TGCAGCGTTGAAGATACCGGGACAGTTGAAAAACTGTTTTTT. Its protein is CSVEDTGTVEKLFF.

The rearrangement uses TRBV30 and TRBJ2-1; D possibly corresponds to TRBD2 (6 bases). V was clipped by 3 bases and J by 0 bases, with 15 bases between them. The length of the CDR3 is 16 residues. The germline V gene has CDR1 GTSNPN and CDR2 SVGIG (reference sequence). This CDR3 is CAWRESGFRSYNEQFF. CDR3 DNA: TGTGCCTGGAGGGAAAGCGGGTTTCGCTCCTACAATGAGCAGTTCTTC.

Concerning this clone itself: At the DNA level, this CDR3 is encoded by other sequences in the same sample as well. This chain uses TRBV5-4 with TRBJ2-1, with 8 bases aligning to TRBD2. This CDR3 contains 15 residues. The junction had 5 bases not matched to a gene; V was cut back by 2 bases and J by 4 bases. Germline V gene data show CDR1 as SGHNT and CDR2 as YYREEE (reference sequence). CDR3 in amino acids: CASSLGLAGYNEQFF. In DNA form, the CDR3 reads TGTGCCAGCAGCTTAGGCCTAGCGGGTTACAATGAGCAGTTCTTC.

This CDR3 reads CASSVDSVTYEQYF. In DNA form, the CDR3 reads TGTGCCAGCAGTGTGGACAGCGTAACCTACGAGCAGTACTTC. The chain carries TRBV2 and TRBJ2-7; D perhaps matches TRBD1 (6 bases). The V gene lost 4 bases and the J gene lost 2 bases, with 12 bases spanning the gap. The CDR3 has 14 amino acids. The germline V gene has CDR1 SNHLY and CDR2 FYNNEI.

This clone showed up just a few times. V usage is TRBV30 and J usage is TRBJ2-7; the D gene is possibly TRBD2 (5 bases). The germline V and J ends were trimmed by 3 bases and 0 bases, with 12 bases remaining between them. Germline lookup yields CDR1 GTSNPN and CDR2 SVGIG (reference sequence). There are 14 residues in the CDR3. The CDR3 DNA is TGTGCCTGGAGGTTTTCGGGGAGCTCCTACGAGCAGTACTTC. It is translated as CAWRFSGSSYEQYF.

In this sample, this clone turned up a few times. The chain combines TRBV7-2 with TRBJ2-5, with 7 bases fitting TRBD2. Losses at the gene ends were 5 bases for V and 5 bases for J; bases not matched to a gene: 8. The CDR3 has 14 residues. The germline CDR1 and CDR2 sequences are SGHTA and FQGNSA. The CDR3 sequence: CASSPRDYRETQYF. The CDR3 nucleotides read TGTGCCAGCAGCCCCCGGGACTACCGGGAGACCCAGTACTTC.

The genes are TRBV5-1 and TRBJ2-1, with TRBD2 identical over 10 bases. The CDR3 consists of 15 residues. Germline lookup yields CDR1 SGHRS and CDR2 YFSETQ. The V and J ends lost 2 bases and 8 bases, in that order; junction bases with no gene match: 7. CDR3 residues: CASSFPSGSLDEQFF. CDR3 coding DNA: TGCGCCAGCAGCTTTCCTAGCGGGAGTTTAGATGAGCAGTTCTTC. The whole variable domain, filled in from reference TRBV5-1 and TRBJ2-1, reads KAGVTQTPRYLIKTRGQQVTLSCSPISGHRSVSWYQQTPGQGLQFLFEYFSETQRNKGNFPGRFSGRQFSNSRSEMNVSTLELGDSALYLCASSFPSGSLDEQFFGPGTRLTVL.